Listed below are T cell receptor beta chains from one sample, sequenced in a study of OX40 agonist ivuxolimab in advanced cancers. Produced via immunoSEQ multiplex PCR; TCRdb's table is partial and in-frame only. The sample contains 13,000 or so clones, 65% to 80% of which appear only once. The sequencing used CD4+ or CD8+ T cells sorted from blood, collected in a trial of the OX40 agonist ivuxolimab. The receptors originated from an adult with an advanced solid tumor such as melanoma, head and neck, liver or kidney cancer. CDR3s include the opening cysteine and the closing phenylalanine or tryptophan. A D gene is named only where the DNA matches it firmly. Only part of the rows carry a size: once, few, many, or a class if the clone is expanded.

v_call	d_call	clone_size	j_call	cdr3_nt	cdr3_aa
TRBV7-3	TRBD2	.	TRBJ2-7	TGTGCCAGCAGCGTACGACTAGCTTCCTCCTACGAGCAGTACTTC	CASSVRLASSYEQYF
TRBV5-8	TRBD1	once	TRBJ2-1	TGTGCCAGCAGCGCCACCCTGACAGGGGAGCAGTTCTTC	CASSATLTGEQFF
TRBV10-1	.	.	TRBJ2-1	TGCGCCAGCAGCCGACTACCTGGGAATGAGCAGTTCTTC	CASSRLPGNEQFF
TRBV2	TRBD1	.	TRBJ2-5	TGTGCCAGCAGTCCCCGGACAGGGGGAGGAGAGACCCAGTACTTC	CASSPRTGGGETQYF
TRBV4-1	.	few	TRBJ2-1	TGCGCCAGCAGCTCCTATAGAGGCCGGGACCCGGCCTACAATGAGCAGTTCTTC	CASSSYRGRDPAYNEQFF
TRBV19	TRBD2	.	TRBJ2-1	TGTGCCAGTAGTATTGGGACTAGCGAGACCTACAATGAGCAGTTCTTC	CASSIGTSETYNEQFF
TRBV15	.	.	TRBJ1-2	TGTGCCACCAGGCTGCCAGCCGCCCCTAACTATGGCTACACCTTC	CATRLPAAPNYGYTF
TRBV5-6	TRBD1	.	TRBJ2-7	TGTGCCAGCAGCTTGGGACAGGGGGCCTACGAGCAGTACTTC	CASSLGQGAYEQYF
TRBV4-1	.	.	TRBJ2-3	TGCGCCAGCAGTCTGGGTGCTGGCACAGATACGCAGTATTTT	CASSLGAGTDTQYF
TRBV11-2	.	few	TRBJ2-7	TGTGCCAGCAGCTTAGAGCTAGGCGAGTACGAGCAGTACTTC	CASSLELGEYEQYF
TRBV6-5	.	.	TRBJ2-3	TGTGCCAGCACGACCGGCAGCTACACAGATACGCAGTATTTT	CASTTGSYTDTQYF
TRBV7-8	.	few	TRBJ2-1	TGTGCCAGCAGCTTAGGGGGAGGTGAGCCGTTCTTC	CASSLGGGEPFF
TRBV19	TRBD2	.	TRBJ2-1	TGTGCCAGTAGCGGGGAAGCTAGCGGGAGGTTCTACAATGAGCAGTTCTTC	CASSGEASGRFYNEQFF
TRBV10-2	.	few	TRBJ2-7	TGCGCCAGCAGTGAGTCAGGTCTAGCCTACGAGCAGTACTTC	CASSESGLAYEQYF
TRBV19	.	.	TRBJ1-1	TGTGCCAGTAGTATTGGGTTCACTGAAGCTTTCTTT	CASSIGFTEAFF
TRBV4-1	.	once	TRBJ2-7	TGCGCCAGCAGCCAAGAGAGGCCGTACGAGCAGTACTTC	CASSQERPYEQYF
TRBV5-6	.	.	TRBJ2-7	TGTGCCAGCAGCTCCAGACAGCGAGCCTACGAGCAGTACTTC	CASSSRQRAYEQYF
TRBV25-1	TRBD2	once	TRBJ2-1	TGTGCCAGCAGTGAATATTTGAGCGGGAGTCATGAGCAGTTCTTC	CASSEYLSGSHEQFF
TRBV9	.	once	TRBJ1-2	TGTGCCAGCACCGTCGCTGCGGGGGCTGATGAAGGCTACACCTTC	CASTVAAGADEGYTF
TRBV6-1	.	few	TRBJ1-1	TGTGCCAGCAGTGTAGCCTGGGACACTGAAGCTTTCTTT	CASSVAWDTEAFF
TRBV6-1	TRBD1	once	TRBJ2-1	TGTGCCAGCAGTGAACTGGACAGGGATGTCCACAATGAGCAGTTCTTC	CASSELDRDVHNEQFF
TRBV4-1	.	.	TRBJ2-7	TGCGCCAGCAGCCCGACGGACGGAGAGCAGTACTTC	CASSPTDGEQYF
TRBV5-1	TRBD2	few	TRBJ2-3	TGCGCCAGCAGCCGCGGACTAGCGGGAGTGGATAGCACAGATACGCAGTATTTT	CASSRGLAGVDSTDTQYF
TRBV27	.	.	TRBJ2-2	TGTGCCAGCAGGCCTATCGGTCCCGGGGAGCTGTTTTTT	CASRPIGPGELFF
TRBV6-1	.	.	TRBJ2-3	TGTGCCAGCAGTGAAGCAGGCTCGATAAGCACAGATACGCAGTATTTT	CASSEAGSISTDTQYF
TRBV28	.	.	TRBJ2-5	TGTGCCAGCAGGCCAACGGGCCGGGGGACCTACTTCGAGACCCAGTACTTC	CASRPTGRGTYFETQYF
TRBV13	.	.	TRBJ2-1	TGTGCCAGCAGCGCAACGATACGTAATGAGCAGTTCTTC	CASSATIRNEQFF
TRBV7-8	.	.	TRBJ2-1	TGTGCCAGCAGCCAAGGGCAAGCGGTTATTAATGAGCAGTTCTTC	CASSQGQAVINEQFF
TRBV5-8	.	.	TRBJ2-5	TGTGCCAGCAGGTTTGGGCTCCAAGAGACCCAGTACTTC	CASRFGLQETQYF
TRBV28	.	once	TRBJ2-7	TGTGCCAGCAACGACGACCAACTAGTCCACGAGCAGTACTTC	CASNDDQLVHEQYF
TRBV6-7	.	.	TRBJ1-1	TGTGCCAGCAGATACTACCAGGGGCGGATCACTGAAGCTTTCTTT	CASRYYQGRITEAFF
TRBV7-9	.	.	TRBJ2-5	TGTGCCAGCAGCAACACAGCGAACCAAGAGACCCAGTACTTC	CASSNTANQETQYF
TRBV27	TRBD2	few	TRBJ2-7	TGTGCCAGCAGTTTATCGGCGGGAGGGGGCCACGAGCAGTACTTC	CASSLSAGGGHEQYF
TRBV10-2	.	.	TRBJ1-1	TGCGCCAGCAGTGTGGATCTGAACACTGAAGCTTTCTTT	CASSVDLNTEAFF
TRBV27	.	once	TRBJ2-1	TGTGCCAGCAGTCAGACTAGCAATGAGCAGTTCTTC	CASSQTSNEQFF
TRBV11-2	TRBD2	.	TRBJ2-7	TGTGCCAGCAGCTTAGTAGCGGGAGGAGACCCCTACGAGCAGTACTTC	CASSLVAGGDPYEQYF
TRBV7-6	.	.	TRBJ2-1	TGTGCCAGCAGCAAGGGGGGAGGGCTCTACAATGAGCAGTTCTTC	CASSKGGGLYNEQFF
TRBV10-1	.	.	TRBJ2-1	TGCGCCAGCAGTGACTCGAGGAGCGGATACAATGAGCAGTTCTTC	CASSDSRSGYNEQFF
TRBV6-5	.	.	TRBJ2-1	TGTGCCAGCAGCCCCACAGGGAGCTCCTACAATGAGCAGTTCTTC	CASSPTGSSYNEQFF
TRBV19	TRBD2	.	TRBJ2-7	TGTGCCAGTAGTATAAGACTAGCGGGCCTCTACGAGCAGTACTTC	CASSIRLAGLYEQYF